This TCR beta chain was identified during a study of cytomegalovirus exposure and HLA in healthy donors. The length of the CDR3 is 12 residues. Germline V lookup: CDR1 SEHNR, CDR2 FQNEAQ (reference sequence). Trimming left V 5 bases short and J 6 bases short, with 9 bases between. Only one count was recorded for this clone. The PCR was carried out with 60 Vbeta primers and 13 Jbeta primers. Method: immunoSEQ multiplex PCR; TCRdb's copy keeps in-frame clones and lacks some. This table has 100,000 to 150,000 clones, about 16% appearing once. The specimen sequenced was PBMCs. The receptor was isolated from a woman between 18 and 29 years old in good health and CMV-seronegative. The rearrangement uses TRBV7-9 and TRBJ2-3, with no clear D. Written as DNA, the CDR3 is TGTGCCAGCAGCCGCAGTTCGGATACGCAGTATTTT. This gives the protein CASSRSSDTQYF.